This T cell receptor beta chain originates from a study of T cell responses to AZD1222 COVID-19 vaccine. In regard to this clone: Its antigen remains unknown.

Combined were second doses at about 4 or about 12 weeks. Produced via immunoSEQ multiplex PCR; TCRdb's table is partial and in-frame only. The sample yields 150,000 to 200,000 clones, approximately 90% seen once. Overall study results and limits: At baseline, just 5 or 6 AZD1222 recipients tested seropositive. Only after the peak T cell response were repertoires sampled. There were mostly white British donors and more females than males, and clonal diversity was possibly underestimated.

Germline loops: CDR1 KGHSY, CDR2 FQNENV. The ends were cut back, 4 bases at V and 0 bases at J, with 10 bases in the middle. This CDR3 has 15 amino acids. The material was peripheral blood, obtained 28 days after the second AZD1222 dose. The gene calls are TRBV16 and TRBJ1-3; D uncertain. This sequence originates from an adult who received the AZD1222 COVID-19 vaccine. The CDR3 protein is CASSLAGRSGNTIYF. The DNA of the CDR3 is TGTGCCAGCAGCCTTGCTGGGCGCTCTGGAAACACCATATATTTT.